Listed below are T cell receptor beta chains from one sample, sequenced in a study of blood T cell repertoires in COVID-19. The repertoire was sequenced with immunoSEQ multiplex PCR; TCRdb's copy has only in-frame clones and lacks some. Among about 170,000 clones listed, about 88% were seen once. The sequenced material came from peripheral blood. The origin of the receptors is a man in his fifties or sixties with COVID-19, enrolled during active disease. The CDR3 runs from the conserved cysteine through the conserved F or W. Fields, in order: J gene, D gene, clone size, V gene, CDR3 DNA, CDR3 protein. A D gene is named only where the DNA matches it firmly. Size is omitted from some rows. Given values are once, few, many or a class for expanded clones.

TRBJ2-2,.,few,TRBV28,TGTGCCAGCAGATCACAGGCGAACACCGGGGAGCTGTTTTTT,CASRSQANTGELFF
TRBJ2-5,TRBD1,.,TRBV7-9,TGTGCCAGCAGCTTGGGACAGGGGGAGTCCGAGACCCAGTACTTC,CASSLGQGESETQYF
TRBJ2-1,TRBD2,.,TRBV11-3,TGTGCCAGCAGCCCATCAGCGGGAGGGCCTTCGTCCAATTACAATGAGCAGTTCTTC,CASSPSAGGPSSNYNEQFF
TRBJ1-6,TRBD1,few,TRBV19,TGTGCCAGCAACCTGGGACAGGATTCACCCCTCCACTTT,CASNLGQDSPLHF
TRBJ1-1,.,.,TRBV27,TGTGCCAGCAGTTTCCGGGAGGGAACTGAAGCTTTCTTT,CASSFREGTEAFF
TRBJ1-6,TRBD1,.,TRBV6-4,TGTGCCAGGTCCGGGACAGGGGTTTCACCCCTCCACTTT,CARSGTGVSPLHF
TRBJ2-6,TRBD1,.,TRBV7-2,TGTGCCAGCAGCTTATTGGGGATGACAGGGGGCGCTGGGGCCAACGTCCTGACTTTC,CASSLLGMTGGAGANVLTF
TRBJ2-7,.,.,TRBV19,TGTGCCAGTAGTATAGGAAAGGGGCCCGTGACCGAGCAGTACTTC,CASSIGKGPVTEQYF
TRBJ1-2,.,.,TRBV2,TGTGCCACCCTAGCGGATGAGGGCTACACCTTC,CATLADEGYTF
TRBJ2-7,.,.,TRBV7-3,TGTGCCAGCAGCTTTACCGGGACACTTTCCTACGAGCAGTACTTC,CASSFTGTLSYEQYF
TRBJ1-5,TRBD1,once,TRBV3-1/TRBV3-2,TGTGCCAGCAGCCAACGGGACAGAAAAGATCAGCCCCAGCATTTT,CASSQRDRKDQPQHF
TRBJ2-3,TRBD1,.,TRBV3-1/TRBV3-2,TGTGCCAGCAGCCCTACAGGGGGCACAGATACGCAGTATTTT,CASSPTGGTDTQYF
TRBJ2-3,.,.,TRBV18,TGTGCCAGCTCACCAGAGACTGGTATCACAGATACGCAGTATTTT,CASSPETGITDTQYF
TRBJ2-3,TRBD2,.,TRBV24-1,TGTGCCACCAGACGGGAGGTCACAGATACGCAGTATTTT,CATRREVTDTQYF
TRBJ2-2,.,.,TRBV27,TGTGCCAGCAGTTTAGGGCAGGGGGGCACCGGGGAGCTGTTTTTT,CASSLGQGGTGELFF
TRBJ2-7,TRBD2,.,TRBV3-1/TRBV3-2,TGTGCCAGCAGCCAAGATCTAGGAGCGGGGGGGCCCCCCTACGAGCAGTACTTC,CASSQDLGAGGPPYEQYF
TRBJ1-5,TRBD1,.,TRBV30,TGTGCCTGGAGTACCACCGGGACAGGGGTGAAGCAGCCCCAGCATTTT,CAWSTTGTGVKQPQHF
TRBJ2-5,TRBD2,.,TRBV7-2,TGTGCCAGCAGCCCGGGACTAGCGGGGGGGCGGCTAGAGACCCAGTACTTC,CASSPGLAGGRLETQYF
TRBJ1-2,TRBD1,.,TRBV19,TGTGCCAGTAGTAATCACCCGGGGACAGCCTATGGCTACACCTTC,CASSNHPGTAYGYTF
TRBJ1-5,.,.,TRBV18,TGTGCCAGCTCCCCAGGGGCAGGGGGCAATCAGCCCCAGCATTTT,CASSPGAGGNQPQHF
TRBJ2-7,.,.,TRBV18,TGTGCCAGCTCACCAAATTTCGGACTTACCTACGAGCAGTACTTC,CASSPNFGLTYEQYF
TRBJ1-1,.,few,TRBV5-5,TGTGCCAGCAGCTTTGCTGGGACAACGAACACTGAAGCTTTCTTT,CASSFAGTTNTEAFF
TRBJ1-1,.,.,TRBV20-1,TGCAGTGCTAGACGGGACTTGGAAGCTTTCTTT,CSARRDLEAFF
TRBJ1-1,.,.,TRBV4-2,TGTGCCAGCAGCCATCCCTTGGAGGGCACTGAAGCTTTCTTT,CASSHPLEGTEAFF
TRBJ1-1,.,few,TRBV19,TGTGCCAGTAGTATCCGGCAGGGGCTTGGAAATTTGGGCACTGAAGCTTTCTTT,CASSIRQGLGNLGTEAFF
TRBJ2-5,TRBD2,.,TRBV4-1,TGCGCCAGCAGTCCCAGCGGGAGAGAGACCCAGTACTTC,CASSPSGRETQYF
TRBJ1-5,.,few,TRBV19,TGTGCCAGTAACCAGGGGAATCAGCCCCAGCATTTT,CASNQGNQPQHF
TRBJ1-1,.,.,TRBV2,TGTGCCAGCAGGATTCTGGACACACACACTGAAGCTTTCTTT,CASRILDTHTEAFF
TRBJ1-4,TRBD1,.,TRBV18,TGTGCCAGCTCACCCCTCGGGACAGGGGGAAATGAAAAACTGTTTTTT,CASSPLGTGGNEKLFF
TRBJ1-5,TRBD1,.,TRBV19,TGTGCCAGTAGTTTCCAGGGGGGCCCGACAAGCAATCAGCCCCAGCATTTT,CASSFQGGPTSNQPQHF
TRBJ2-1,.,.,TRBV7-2,TGTGCCAGCAGCTCAAGCGGACTCCTAGGCAATGAGCAGTTCTTC,CASSSSGLLGNEQFF
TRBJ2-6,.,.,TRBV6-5,TGTGCCAGCAGTTACTCATATGGGGCCAACGTCCTGACTTTC,CASSYSYGANVLTF
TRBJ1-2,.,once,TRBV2,TGTGCCAGCAGAGTCTCGGGGAATTATGGCTACACCTTC,CASRVSGNYGYTF
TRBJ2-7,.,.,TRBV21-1,TGTGCCAGCCTACTAGCAGTTTCCTACGAGCAGTACTTC,CASLLAVSYEQYF
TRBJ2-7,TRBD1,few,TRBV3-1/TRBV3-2,TGTGCCAGCAGCCCCCCGCCGGACAGGGGTAGCGACGAGCAGTACTTC,CASSPPPDRGSDEQYF
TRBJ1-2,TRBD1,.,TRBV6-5,TGTGCCAGCAGTTCGACAGGGGCCTATGGCTACACCTTC,CASSSTGAYGYTF
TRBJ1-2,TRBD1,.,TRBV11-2,TGTGCCAGCAGCTTACAACCCCCCGCAGGGGGTTATGGCTACACCTTC,CASSLQPPAGGYGYTF
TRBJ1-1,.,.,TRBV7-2,TGTGCCAGCAGCGAGCGGAGAAACACTGAAGCTTTCTTT,CASSERRNTEAFF
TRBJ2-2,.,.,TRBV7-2,TGTGCCAGCAGCCCCGACAGTCTGAACACCGGGGAGCTGTTTTTT,CASSPDSLNTGELFF
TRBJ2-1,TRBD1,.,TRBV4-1,TGCGCCAGCAGTCTCCTGGGGACAGTCTACAATGAGCAGTTCTTC,CASSLLGTVYNEQFF
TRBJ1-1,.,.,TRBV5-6,TGTGCCAGCCACCCGGGGGGTGGGAACACTGAAGCTTTCTTT,CASHPGGGNTEAFF
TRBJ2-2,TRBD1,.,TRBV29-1,TGCAGCGCTACCGGGACAGGGTTGGACACCGGGGAGCTGTTTTTT,CSATGTGLDTGELFF
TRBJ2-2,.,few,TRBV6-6,TGTGCCAGCAGGGGCGTGAACACCGGGGAGCTGTTTTTT,CASRGVNTGELFF
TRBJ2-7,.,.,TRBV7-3,TGTGCCAGCAGCCCCGCTCTAGGCAGCCACGAGCAGTACTTC,CASSPALGSHEQYF
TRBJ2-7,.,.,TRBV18,TGTGCCAGCTCACCAGGGGACTTTAGCTCCTACGAGCAGTACTTC,CASSPGDFSSYEQYF
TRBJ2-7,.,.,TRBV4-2,TGTGCCAGCAGCCAGCGATACGAGCAGTACTTC,CASSQRYEQYF
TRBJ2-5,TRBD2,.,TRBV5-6,TGTGCCAGCAGCTTTAGCGGGGGACAAGAGACCCAGTACTTC,CASSFSGGQETQYF
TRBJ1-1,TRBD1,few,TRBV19,TGTGCCAGTAGTATCGGGACAGCCCCTACACTTGAAGCTTTCTTT,CASSIGTAPTLEAFF
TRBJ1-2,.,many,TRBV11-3,TGTGCCAGCAGCTCGGGGGGGGACGCCAATGGCTACACCTTC,CASSSGGDANGYTF
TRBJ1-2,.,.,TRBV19,TGTGCCAGTAGTATCTTATATGGCTACACCTTC,CASSILYGYTF
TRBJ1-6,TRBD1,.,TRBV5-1,TGCGCCAGCAGCTTACGCCCCGGGACAGATAATTCACCCCTCCACTTT,CASSLRPGTDNSPLHF
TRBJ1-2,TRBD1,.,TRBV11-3,TGTGCCAGCAGCCCAATGGACAGGGGAGGAGGTGGCTACACCTTC,CASSPMDRGGGGYTF
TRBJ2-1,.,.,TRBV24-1,TGTGCCACCAGTGGAGAGGGTTTGGCATGGGAGCAGTTCTTC,CATSGEGLAWEQFF
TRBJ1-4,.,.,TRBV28,TGTGCCAGCACACCCTATTCAGGGGTTTTGGGTGAAAAACTGTTTTTT,CASTPYSGVLGEKLFF